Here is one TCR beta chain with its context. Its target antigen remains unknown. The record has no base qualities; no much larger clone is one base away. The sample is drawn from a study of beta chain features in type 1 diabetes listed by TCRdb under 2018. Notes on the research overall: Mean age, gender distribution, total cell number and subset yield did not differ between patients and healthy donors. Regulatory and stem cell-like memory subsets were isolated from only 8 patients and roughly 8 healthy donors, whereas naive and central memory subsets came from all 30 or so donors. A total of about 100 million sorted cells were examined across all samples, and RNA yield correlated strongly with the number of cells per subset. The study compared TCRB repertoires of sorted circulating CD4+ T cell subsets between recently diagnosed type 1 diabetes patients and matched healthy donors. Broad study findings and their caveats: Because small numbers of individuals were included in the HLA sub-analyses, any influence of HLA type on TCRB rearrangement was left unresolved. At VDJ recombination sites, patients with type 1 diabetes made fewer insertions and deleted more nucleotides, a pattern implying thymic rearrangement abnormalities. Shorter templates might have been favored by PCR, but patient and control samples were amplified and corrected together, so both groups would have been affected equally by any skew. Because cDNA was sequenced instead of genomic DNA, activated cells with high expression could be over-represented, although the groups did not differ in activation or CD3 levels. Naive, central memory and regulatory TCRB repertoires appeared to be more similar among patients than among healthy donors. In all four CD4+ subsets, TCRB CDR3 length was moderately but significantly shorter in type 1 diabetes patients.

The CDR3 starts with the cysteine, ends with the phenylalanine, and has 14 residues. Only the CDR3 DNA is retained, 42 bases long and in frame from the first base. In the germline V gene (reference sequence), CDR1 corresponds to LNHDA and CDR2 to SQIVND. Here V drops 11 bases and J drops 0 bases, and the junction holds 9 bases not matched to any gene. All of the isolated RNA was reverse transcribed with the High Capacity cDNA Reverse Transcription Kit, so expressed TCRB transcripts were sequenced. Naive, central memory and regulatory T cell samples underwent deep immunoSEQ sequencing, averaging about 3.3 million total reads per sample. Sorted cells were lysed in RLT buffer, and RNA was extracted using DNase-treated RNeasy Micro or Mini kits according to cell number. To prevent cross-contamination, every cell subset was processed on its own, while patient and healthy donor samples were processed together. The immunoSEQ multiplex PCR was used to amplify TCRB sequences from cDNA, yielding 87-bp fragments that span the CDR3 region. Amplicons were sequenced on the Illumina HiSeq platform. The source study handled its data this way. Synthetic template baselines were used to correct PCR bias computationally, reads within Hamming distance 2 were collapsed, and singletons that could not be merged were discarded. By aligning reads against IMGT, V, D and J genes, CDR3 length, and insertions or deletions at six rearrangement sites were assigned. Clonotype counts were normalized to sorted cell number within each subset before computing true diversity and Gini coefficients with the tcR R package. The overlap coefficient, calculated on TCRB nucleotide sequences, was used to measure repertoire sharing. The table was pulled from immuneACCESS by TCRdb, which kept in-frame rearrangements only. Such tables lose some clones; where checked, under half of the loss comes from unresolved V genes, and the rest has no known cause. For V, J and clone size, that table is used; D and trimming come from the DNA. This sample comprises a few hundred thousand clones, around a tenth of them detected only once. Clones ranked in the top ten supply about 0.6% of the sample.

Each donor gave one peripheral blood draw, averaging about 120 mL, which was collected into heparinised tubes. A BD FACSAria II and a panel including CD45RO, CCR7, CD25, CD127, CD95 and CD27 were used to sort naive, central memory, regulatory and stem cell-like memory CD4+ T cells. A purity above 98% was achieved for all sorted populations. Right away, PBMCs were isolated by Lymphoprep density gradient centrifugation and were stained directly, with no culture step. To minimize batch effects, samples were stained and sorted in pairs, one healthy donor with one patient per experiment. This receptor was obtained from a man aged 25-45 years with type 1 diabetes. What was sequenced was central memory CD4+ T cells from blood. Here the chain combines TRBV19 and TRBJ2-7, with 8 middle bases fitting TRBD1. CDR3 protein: CASNSGGPSYEQYF. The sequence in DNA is TGTGCCTCAAACTCAGGGGGCCCCTCCTACGAGCAGTACTTC. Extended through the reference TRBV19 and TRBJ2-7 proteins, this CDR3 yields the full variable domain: DGGITQSPKYLFRKEGQNVTLSCEQNLNHDAMYWYRQDPGQGLRLIYYSQIVNDFQKGDIAEGYSVSREKKESFPLTVTSAQKNPTAFYLCASNSGGPSYEQYFGPGTRLTVT.